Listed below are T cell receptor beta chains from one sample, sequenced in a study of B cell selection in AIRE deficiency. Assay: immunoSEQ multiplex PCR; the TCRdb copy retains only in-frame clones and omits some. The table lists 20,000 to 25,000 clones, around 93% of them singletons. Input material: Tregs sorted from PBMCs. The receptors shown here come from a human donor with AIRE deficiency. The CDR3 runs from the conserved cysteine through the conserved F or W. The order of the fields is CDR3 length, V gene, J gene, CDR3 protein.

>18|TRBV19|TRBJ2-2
CASSIKRAGYLSTGELFF
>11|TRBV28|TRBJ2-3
CASRGEDTQYF
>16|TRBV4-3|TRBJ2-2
CASSQEGIQNTGELFF
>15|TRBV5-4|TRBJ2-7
CASSPRAVPEDEQYF
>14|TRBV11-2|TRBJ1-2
CASSPQLGGLGYTF
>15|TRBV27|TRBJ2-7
CASRRRQEGFYEQYF
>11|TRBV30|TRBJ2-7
CAWGKAYEQYF
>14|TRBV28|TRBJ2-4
CASNGEMAKNIQYF
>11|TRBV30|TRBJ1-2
CAWSVRVGYTF
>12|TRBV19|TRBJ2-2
CASSRQAGELFF
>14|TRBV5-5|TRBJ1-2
CASSWDRGLAGYTF
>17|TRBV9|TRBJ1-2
CASSVALSGQFNYGYTF
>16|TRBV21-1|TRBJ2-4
CASSKAGLRAKNIQYF
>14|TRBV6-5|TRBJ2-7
CASLGHAPPYEQYF
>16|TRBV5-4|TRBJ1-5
CASSLMGGRNNQPQHF
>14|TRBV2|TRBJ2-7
CASTSGARSYEQYF
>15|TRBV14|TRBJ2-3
CASSQVFGSPDTQYF
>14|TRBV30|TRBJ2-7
CAWSPRGLAYGEYF
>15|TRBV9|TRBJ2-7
CASSVAPGAAYEQYF
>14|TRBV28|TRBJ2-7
CASSSPDSSYEQYF
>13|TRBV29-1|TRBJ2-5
CSVGTPEEETQYF
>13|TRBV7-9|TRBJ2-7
CASSKDRVYEQYF
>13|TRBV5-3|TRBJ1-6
CARGGRGNSPLHF
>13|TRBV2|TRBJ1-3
CASRISSGNTIYF
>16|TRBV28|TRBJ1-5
CASSFPAGGSNQPQHF
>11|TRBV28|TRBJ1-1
CASRILTEAFF
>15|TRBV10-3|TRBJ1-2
CAISDRPGLFYGYTF
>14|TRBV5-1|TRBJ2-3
CASSSQGNRDTQYF
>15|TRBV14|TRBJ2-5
CASRPTRNTQETQYF
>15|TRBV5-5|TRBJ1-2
CASSLVRGPNYGYTF
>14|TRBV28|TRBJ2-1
CASSFGGFYNEQFF
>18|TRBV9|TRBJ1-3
CASSVAQGATISGNTIYF
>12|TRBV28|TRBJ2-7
CASSSGLREQYF
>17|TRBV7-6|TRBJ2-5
CASSLTPLAGRQETQYF
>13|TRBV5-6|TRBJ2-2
CASSLGRPGELFF
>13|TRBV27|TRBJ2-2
CASSLSNRGELFF
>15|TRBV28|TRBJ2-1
CASSYPGDADNEQFF
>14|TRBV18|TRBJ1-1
CASSPRYDASEAFF
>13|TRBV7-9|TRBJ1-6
CASSPLGDSPLHF
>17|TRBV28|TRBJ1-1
CASSTPGQGVKGTEAFF
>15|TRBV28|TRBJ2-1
CASSSRDRVLDEQFF
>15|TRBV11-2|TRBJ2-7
CASREVAAGPYEQYF
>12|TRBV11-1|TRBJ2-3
CASSFDTDTQYF
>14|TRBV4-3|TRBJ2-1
CASSQVGRFNEQFF
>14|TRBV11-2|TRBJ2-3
CASSFGTGVGTQYF